Listed here are 15 T cell receptor beta chains from one sample, sequenced in a study of cytomegalovirus exposure and HLA in healthy donors. PCR primers comprised 60 Vbeta and 13 Jbeta primers. The assay was immunoSEQ multiplex PCR, and TCRdb's table has in-frame clones only and misses some. Counted here are 90,000 to 95,000 clones, roughly four fifths occurring once; the ten biggest clones make up approximately 0.56%. Input material: PBMCs. These receptors originate from a man aged 25-40 years in good health and CMV-seronegative.

V gene TRBV10-1 combines with J gene TRBJ1-2, with 11 bases lining up with TRBD1. J lost 6 bases, V lost 6 bases, and 21 bases had no gene match. The germline V gene encodes CDR1 WNHNN and CDR2 SYGVQD (reference sequence). The CDR3 sequence is 19 residues long. As DNA, the CDR3 is TGCGCCAGCAGGAATAGCCTTCCAAACCCGGGACAGGGGGATAATGGCTACACCTTC. Its protein product is CASRNSLPNPGQGDNGYTF.

The chain links TRBV25-1 to TRBJ1-6; weak D call: TRBD1 (5 bases). Germline CDR1 reads MGHDK; CDR2 reads SYGVNS. The V end was cut by 1 base, the J end by 7 bases, with 8 bases between. The CDR3 has 14 amino acids. The CDR3 DNA is TGTGCCAGCAGTGAATGGAACAGGAATTCACCCCTCCACTTT. This gives the protein CASSEWNRNSPLHF.

The genes are TRBV13 and TRBJ1-1; D gene ambiguous. Germline CDR1 and CDR2: PRHDT and FYEKMQ (reference sequence). CDR3 length: 14 amino acids. The V end lost 7 bases, the J end lost 2 bases, and 14 bases lay between the germline ends. CDR3 DNA: TGTGCCAGCACCAAGAGGTCCCTAAACACTGAAGCTTTCTTT. This encodes CASTKRSLNTEAFF.

V and J are TRBV7-6 and TRBJ1-1; 8 nucleotides agree with TRBD1. Trimming took 1 base from V and 5 from J; bases not matched to a gene: 6. The V gene's germline CDR1 is SGHVS and CDR2 FNYEAQ. The length of the CDR3 is 15 residues. CDR3 amino acids: CASSLVQGGSTEAFF. CDR3 nucleotide sequence: TGTGCCAGCAGCTTAGTACAGGGGGGCTCTACTGAAGCTTTCTTT.

J is TRBJ2-1 and V is TRBV5-1, with D perhaps matching TRBD1 (5 bases). V gave up 0 bases and J gave up 4 bases, with 8 bases separating them. Germline CDR1 reads SGHRS; CDR2 reads YFSETQ. The CDR3 runs to 14 residues. The CDR3 loop is CASSLEGKYNEQFF. The CDR3 DNA sequence: TGCGCCAGCAGCTTGGAGGGGAAATACAATGAGCAGTTCTTC.

This clone has more than one count but fewer than ten. The chain is built from TRBV9 and TRBJ2-5, with 14 positions matching TRBD2. The CDR3 is 15 amino acids. Germline CDR1 is SGDLS and CDR2 is YYNGEE. After removal of 4 bases from V and 5 bases from J, the junction contained 4 bases not matched to a gene. In DNA, the CDR3 is TGTGCCAGCAGCCCTTGGACTAGCGGGGGGGAGACCCAGTACTTC. Protein: CASSPWTSGGETQYF.

This chain joins TRBV19 and TRBJ1-3; D not certain. In germline, CDR1 is LNHDA, CDR2 SQIVND (reference sequence). The CDR3 is 15 residues long. The germline V and J ends were trimmed by 9 bases and 0 bases, with 15 bases remaining between them. The CDR3 DNA sequence: TGTGCCAGCGACCCAGACTTCGGCTCTGGAAACACCATATATTTT. Translated: CASDPDFGSGNTIYF.

J is TRBJ1-4 and V is TRBV15; 8 bases are shared with TRBD1. Germline trimming cut 3 bases from V and 12 bases from J; bases unmatched to any gene: 6. The CDR3 has 13 residues. Germline CDR1 is LNHNV and CDR2 is YYDKDF (reference sequence). As DNA, the CDR3 is TGTGCCACCAGCAGCCAGCAGGGGGCTGAACTGTTTTTT. Its protein product is CATSSQQGAELFF.

V usage is TRBV18 and J usage is TRBJ1-5, with TRBD1 matching 7 bases. This CDR3 comprises 15 residues. Germline values: CDR1 KGHSH, CDR2 LQKENI. V lost 4 bases, J lost 7 bases, and 10 bases stayed unmatched. The CDR3 nucleotides are TGTGCCAGCTCACTGAACGGAGGGGGCGACCAGCCCCAGCATTTT. The encoded protein is CASSLNGGGDQPQHF.

The J gene is TRBJ1-2, the V gene TRBV6-5, with D possibly matching TRBD1 (6 bases). The CDR3 runs 15 residues. Trimming pared 9 bases from V and 5 bases from J, leaving 22 bases between. Germline loops: CDR1 MNHEY, CDR2 SVGAGI. The CDR3 nucleotides are TGTGCCAGTTGGGGATGGGGGGGCGCAGGGTATGGCTACACCTTC. Its protein is CASWGWGGAGYGYTF.

This chain joins TRBV7-9 and TRBJ2-3, with D unresolved. Deletions cut 4 bases from V and 2 bases from J, with 10 bases between. The CDR3 totals 14 residues. Germline lookup yields CDR1 SEHNR and CDR2 FQNEAQ (reference sequence). CDR3 in DNA: TGTGCCAGCAGCTCCCGTGAGATCACAGATACGCAGTATTTT. It codes for CASSSREITDTQYF.

The chain combines TRBV10-3 with TRBJ2-1; 9 bases agree with TRBD2. From germline, CDR1 is ENHRY and CDR2 SYGVKD. V gave up 2 bases and J gave up 6 bases; unmatched junction bases: 8. This CDR3 comprises 16 residues. As DNA, the CDR3 is TGTGCCATCAGTGAGGGGGGCGGGAGGGGGGGCAATGAGCAGTTCTTC. Translated, it gives CAISEGGGRGGNEQFF.

V and J are TRBV6-5 and TRBJ1-3; D gene ambiguous. Trimming left V 6 bases short and J 5 bases short, with 14 bases between. The length of the CDR3 is 14 residues. From germline, CDR1 is MNHEY and CDR2 SVGAGI. CDR3 bases: TGTGCCAGCAGCGAGGGCCGTGCCCGAAACACCATATATTTT. The encoded protein is CASSEGRARNTIYF.

This clone occurred once. The chain carries TRBV7-8 and TRBJ1-1, with 10 nucleotides matching TRBD1. Germline V gene data show CDR1 as SGHVS and CDR2 as FQNEAQ. The CDR3 runs 15 residues. V shed 4 bases, J shed 4 bases, and the junction held 6 bases outside the gene matches. The CDR3 here is CASSSPRTGGTEAFF. In DNA form, the CDR3 reads TGTGCCAGCAGCTCACCCAGGACAGGGGGCACTGAAGCTTTCTTT. The full variable domain, with the rest looked up from reference TRBV7-8 and TRBJ1-1, is GAGVSQSPRYKVAKRGQDVALRCDPISGHVSLFWYQQALGQGPEFLTYFQNEAQLDKSGLPSDRFFAERPEGSVSTLKIQRTQQEDSAVYLCASSSPRTGGTEAFFGQGTRLTVV.

This sequence joins TRBV7-8 and TRBJ2-5; D is possibly TRBD1 (5 bases). The germline gives CDR1 SGHVS, CDR2 FQNEAQ. This CDR3 has 15 amino acids. V shed 1 base and J shed 1 base, with 10 bases lying between them. The CDR3 sequence is CASSLDRFLQETQYF. In DNA, the CDR3 is TGTGCCAGCAGCTTAGACAGGTTCCTCCAAGAGACCCAGTACTTC.